One T cell receptor (beta chain) is described in this entry. Antigen specificity is unknown. TCRdb re-derived calls from the RT-PCR reads in MiXCR, one entry per CDR3 protein. There are about 780,000 distinct CDR3 sequences in the sample; less than 20% occur only once, and under 13% lies in the top ten. The sample comes from a study of response to subunit inactivated influenza vaccine. Study results and limitations: The authors put forward the suggestion that each seasonal influenza vaccination may bring in only a limited number of new T cells.

CDR1 and CDR2 from the germline V gene are LGHNA and YNFKEQ. The V segment lost 0 bases and the J segment 5 bases; nucleotides outside the gene matches: 4. The CDR3 has 17 amino acids. Sequences were derived from PBMCs from blood, sampled around 5 days after vaccination. This receptor was obtained from a man aged 50 or older who received an inactivated influenza vaccine. The rearrangement links TRBV4-2 to TRBJ2-2; 12 bases line up with TRBD2. CDR3 protein: CASSQDRGTSGTGELFF. The CDR3 nucleotides are TGTGCCAGCAGCCAAGATCGGGGGACTAGCGGGACCGGGGAGCTGTTTTTT.